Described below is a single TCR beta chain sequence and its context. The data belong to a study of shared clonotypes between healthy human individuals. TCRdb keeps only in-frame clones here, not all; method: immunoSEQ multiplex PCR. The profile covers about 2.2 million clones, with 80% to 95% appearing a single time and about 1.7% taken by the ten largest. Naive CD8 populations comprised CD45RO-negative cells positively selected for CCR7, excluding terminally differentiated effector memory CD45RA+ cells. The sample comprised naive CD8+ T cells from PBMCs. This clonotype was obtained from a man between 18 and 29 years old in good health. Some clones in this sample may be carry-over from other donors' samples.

CDR3 nucleotides: TGTGCCAGCAGTTCCATCCTACGGGTGAACACCGGGGAGCTGTTTTTT. Its translation: CASSSILRVNTGELFF. The chain couples TRBV27 to TRBJ2-2, with D uncertain. The ends were cut back, 4 bases at V and 1 base at J, with 13 bases in the middle. This CDR3 is 16 amino acids long. Germline CDR1 is MNHEY and CDR2 is SMNVEV (reference sequence).